These 25 T cell receptor beta chains share one sample of origin, sequenced in a study of CD8+CD57+ T cells in acquired aplastic anemia. Sequenced patients had shown CD8+CD57+ cell expansion by flow cytometry. Using genomic DNA as the template, TCR beta VDJ and CDR3 profiling was carried out. One entry per CDR3 protein results from TCRdb running MiXCR on the reads. The data show just over 450,000 distinct CDR3 sequences, around 30% seen once. Sequences were obtained from sorted CD4+, CD8+, or CD8+CD57+ T cells (not recorded which) from PBMCs. The receptor source for this set is a human donor with aplastic anemia.

This clonotype appeared many times. This chain links TRBV14 with TRBJ2-7; D is unclear. V was trimmed by 3 bases and J by 4 bases, leaving 13 bases between them. The germline CDR1 and CDR2 sequences are SGHDN and FVKESK. The CDR3 covers 14 residues. CDR3 protein: CASSQKAHEYEQYF. In DNA, the CDR3 is TGTGCCAGCAGCCAGAAAGCACATGAGTACGAGCAGTACTTC.

For this clonotype: At one end, the junction sequence differs from germline, possibly due to a read error. V usage is TRBV4-3 and J usage is TRBJ2-7, with TRBD2 matching 11 bases. The CDR3 runs 15 residues. Germline lookup yields CDR1 LGHNA and CDR2 YSLEER. The CDR3 here is CASSPGTSGSYGQYF. As DNA, the CDR3 is TGCGCCAGCAGCCCCGGGACTAGCGGCTCCTACGGGCAGTACTTC.

V and J are TRBV2 and TRBJ2-4, with unresolved D. Trimming took 1 base from V and 4 from J, leaving 11 bases between them. The CDR3 consists of 15 residues. CDR1 and CDR2 from the germline V gene are SNHLY and FYNNEI. In nucleotides, the CDR3 is TGTGCCAGCAGTGAAGGTCGTCCCAGGAAAAACATTCAGTACTTC. It encodes CASSEGRPRKNIQYF.

In this sample, this clonotype turned up a few times. The rearrangement links TRBV25-1 to TRBJ2-3; D is unclear. Germline V gene data show CDR1 as MGHDK and CDR2 as SYGVNS. Trimming stripped 6 bases from V and 0 bases from J, with 13 bases between. The CDR3 length is 15 residues. CDR3 amino acids: CASSLGPRSTDTQYF. CDR3 nucleotide sequence: TGTGCCAGCAGCCTAGGACCCCGAAGCACAGATACGCAGTATTTT.

The chain joins TRBV15 to TRBJ2-3, with 8 bases fitting TRBD1. The V segment lost 2 bases and the J segment 6 bases; nucleotides outside the gene matches: 13. Per the germline V gene, CDR1 is LNHNV and CDR2 is YYDKDF (reference sequence). The CDR3 spans 17 residues. The CDR3: CATSRRPRGLASDTQYF. In nucleotides, the CDR3 is TGTGCCACCAGCAGACGACCCAGGGGGCTAGCGAGCGATACGCAGTATTTT.

The chain couples TRBV2 to TRBJ2-3; TRBD2 matches at 7 bases. In germline, CDR1 is SNHLY, CDR2 FYNNEI. V dropped 6 bases and J dropped 8; count of bases not matched to a gene: 14. The CDR3 loop spans 15 amino acids. The CDR3 sequence is CASSFTTSVDGTQYF. DNA of the CDR3: TGTGCCAGCAGCTTCACCACTAGCGTAGACGGTACGCAGTATTTT.

This clonotype was counted ten times or more. The chain links TRBV7-6 to TRBJ2-5; TRBD1 matches 8 bases. CDR3 length: 15 amino acids. V shed 6 bases and J 1 base; nucleotides not matched to a gene: 7. The V gene's germline CDR1 is SGHVS and CDR2 FNYEAQ. CDR3 sequence (DNA): TGTGCCAGCAGGTCTTTGCAGGGGGCCCAAGAGACCCAGTACTTC. Its translation: CASRSLQGAQETQYF.

A few counts support this clonotype. This chain joins TRBV5-1 and TRBJ2-7; TRBD1 agrees at 7 bases. The CDR3 has 15 residues. From germline, CDR1 is SGHRS and CDR2 YFSETQ. After removal of 0 bases from V and 7 bases from J, the junction contained 10 bases not matched to a gene. As DNA, the CDR3 is TGCGCCAGCAGCTTGGCACAGGGGTCCCAGGGGGAGCAGTACTTC. Translating it yields CASSLAQGSQGEQYF.

This sequence joins TRBV7-3 and TRBJ2-2, with 10 bases matching TRBD1. The CDR3 covers 16 residues. CDR1 is SGHTA, CDR2 FQGTGA, per germline. The V segment lost 5 bases and the J segment 0 bases; nucleotides outside the gene matches: 3. The CDR3 reads CASSRGTGANTGELFF. The CDR3 DNA sequence: TGTGCCAGCAGCCGAGGGACAGGGGCGAACACCGGGGAGCTGTTTTTT. The whole variable domain, remainder taken from reference TRBV7-3 and TRBJ2-2, is GAGVSQTPSNKVTEKGKYVELRCDPISGHTALYWYRQSLGQGPEFLIYFQGTGAADDSGLPNDRFFAVRPEGSVSTLKIQRTERGDSAVYLCASSRGTGANTGELFFGEGSRLTVL.

The rearrangement uses TRBV5-8 and TRBJ1-5; D not certain. V shed 1 base and J shed 11 bases, with 13 bases lying between them. The CDR3 is 13 residues long. Germline V gene data show CDR1 as SGHTS and CDR2 as YDEGEE. The CDR3 region is CASSLRAHKSQHF. Written as DNA, the CDR3 is TGTGCCAGCAGCTTGCGGGCGCATAAGTCCCAGCATTTT.

This clonotype was counted ten times or more. The V and J genes are TRBV11-2 and TRBJ2-5; no clear D. V was trimmed by 0 bases and J by 4 bases, leaving 9 bases between them. The CDR3 length is 14 residues. CDR1 SGHAT and CDR2 FQNNGV come from the germline V gene. Written as DNA, the CDR3 is TGTGCCAGCAGCTTAGATAACCTGGGAGAGACCCAGTACTTC. Protein product: CASSLDNLGETQYF.

J is TRBJ2-7 and V is TRBV12-3 or TRBV12-4; 9 bases align to TRBD1. After removal of 2 bases from V and 5 bases from J, the junction contained 7 bases not matched to a gene. This CDR3 is 15 amino acids long. The CDR3 coding sequence is TGTGCCAGCAGTTTAATGGGACAGGGTTTTGACGAGCAGTACTTC. It encodes CASSLMGQGFDEQYF.

V usage is TRBV10-3 and J usage is TRBJ1-5; no clear D gene. This CDR3 comprises 13 residues. In germline, CDR1 is ENHRY, CDR2 SYGVKD. V lost 3 bases to trimming and J lost 6 bases, with 9 bases between them. The CDR3 region has the DNA TGTGCCATCAGTGAAACGCAGACTCAGCCCCAGCATTTT. This encodes CAISETQTQPQHF.

This clonotype occurred once. A single base separates this from a much larger clone, so it may be a read error. This chain links TRBV9 with TRBJ2-3; D tentatively fits TRBD1 or TRBD2 (5 bases each). The CDR3 is 16 amino acids. The ends were cut back, 4 bases at V and 0 bases at J, with 15 bases in the middle. The germline CDR1 and CDR2 sequences are SGDLS and YYNGEE. The CDR3 region is CASSTSGTVSTDTQYF. The CDR3 DNA sequence: TGTGCCAGCAGCACATCCGGGACGGTGAGCACAGATACGCAGTATTTT.

The gene calls are TRBV7-2 and TRBJ1-2, with a tentative D call TRBD1 (5 bases). Deletions cut 3 bases from V and 10 bases from J, with 9 bases between. The CDR3 has 11 amino acids. Germline lookup yields CDR1 SGHTA and CDR2 FQGNSA. CDR3 in amino acids: CASSLGGYYTF. CDR3 DNA sequence: TGTGCCAGCAGCTTGGGGGGGTACTACACCTTC.

A few counts support this clonotype. The chain couples TRBV10-3 to TRBJ1-3; D is uncertain. V was cut by 7 bases and J by 1 base, with 8 bases left in between. From germline, CDR1 is ENHRY and CDR2 SYGVKD. The CDR3 sequence is 13 residues long. CDR3 amino acids: CAITKESGNTIYF. The CDR3 bases are TGTGCCATCACTAAGGAATCTGGAAACACCATATATTTT.

On this clonotype itself: A much larger clone differs by one base, so this may be a read error. The chain uses TRBV5-6 and TRBJ2-6, with D uncertain. This CDR3 region has 13 residues. The germline gives CDR1 SGHDT, CDR2 YYEEEE. The CDR3 bases are TGTGCCAGCTCCAATTCTGAGGCCAACGTCCTGACTTTC. Its protein product is CASSNSEANVLTF.

Only a few counts were recorded for this clonotype. This clone may be a read error of a much larger clone one base away. The chain is built from TRBV7-3 and TRBJ1-6; D unclear. Germline assignment: CDR1 SGHTA and CDR2 FQGTGA. The CDR3 loop spans 13 amino acids. The CDR3: CVSSLERDSPLHF. CDR3 nucleotide sequence: TGTGTCAGCAGCTTAGAGCGGGATTCACCCCTCCACTTT.

This clonotype was seen repeatedly, ten times or more. The rearrangement uses TRBV19 and TRBJ1-5; D uncertain. CDR3 length: 15 amino acids. The V end was cut by 5 bases, the J end by 7 bases, with 18 bases between. The germline V gene encodes CDR1 LNHDA and CDR2 SQIVND (reference sequence). Here the CDR3 DNA reads TGTGCCAGTAGTCTCGGACCCTTCGTCGGCCAGCCCCAGCATTTT. It codes for CASSLGPFVGQPQHF.

This rearrangement joins TRBV7-2 to TRBJ1-2; 7 nucleotides match TRBD1. The junction had 14 bases not matched to a gene; V was cut back by 5 bases and J by 8 bases. This CDR3 region has 15 residues. The germline gives CDR1 SGHTA, CDR2 FQGNSA. The CDR3 nucleotides read TGTGCCAGCAGCCCCGGGACAGTTACTTATGGAGGCTACACCTTC. Translating it yields CASSPGTVTYGGYTF. The complete variable domain, with remaining parts taken from reference TRBV7-2 and TRBJ1-2, reads GAGVSQSPSNKVTEKGKDVELRCDPISGHTALYWYRQSLGQGLEFLIYFQGNSAPDKSGLPSDRFSAERTGGSVSTLTIQRTQQEDSAVYLCASSPGTVTYGGYTFGSGTRLTVV.

The chain has TRBV2 and TRBJ1-5, with no clear D. The CDR3 loop spans 14 amino acids. The V end lost 4 bases, the J end lost 5 bases, and 12 bases lay between the germline ends. Germline CDR1 is SNHLY and CDR2 is FYNNEI. CDR3 nucleotide sequence: TGTGCCAGCAGTGGGTCATGGGGATATCAGCCCCAGCATTTT. Translated: CASSGSWGYQPQHF.

This clonotype was counted at least ten times. This chain uses TRBV10-2 with TRBJ1-1; TRBD1 is a possible D gene (6 bases). The CDR3 consists of 16 residues. CDR1 is WSHSY and CDR2 is SAAADI in the germline V gene. Trimming took off 5 bases at V and 3 bases at J, with 19 bases between the two ends. In DNA form, the CDR3 reads TGCGCCAGCAGTCCCAGGGGCTCCCTTTGGGACACTGAAGCTTTCTTT. Encoded protein: CASSPRGSLWDTEAFF.

The chain recombines TRBV29-1 with TRBJ1-2; D is ambiguous. Germline assignment: CDR1 SQVTM and CDR2 ANQGSEA. This CDR3 has 12 residues. Trimming shortened V by 0 bases and J by 8 bases, and 10 bases separated the two germline ends. In DNA form, the CDR3 reads TGCAGCGTTGAAGAGGGAGGATGGGGCTACACCTTC. It codes for CSVEEGGWGYTF.

This chain uses TRBV10-3 with TRBJ1-2, with TRBD1 as a possible D gene (6 bases). The germline CDR1 and CDR2 sequences are ENHRY and SYGVKD. This CDR3 region has 14 residues. V lost 10 bases to trimming and J lost 4 bases, with 19 bases between them. CDR3 region: CASRGHPPAYGYTF. CDR3 nucleotides: TGTGCCAGCAGGGGACACCCGCCGGCCTATGGCTACACCTTC.

This clonotype was seen a handful of times. This chain connects TRBV11-2 to TRBJ1-2, with TRBD1 matching 10 bases. Germline values: CDR1 SGHAT, CDR2 FQNNGV. Trimming at V came to 5 bases and at J to 4 bases, leaving 19 bases not matched to a gene. The CDR3 covers 19 residues. This chain's CDR3 is CASSPGWWDRGRGGYGYTF. The CDR3 DNA follows: TGTGCCAGCAGCCCCGGGTGGTGGGACAGGGGTAGAGGGGGCTATGGCTACACCTTC.